Listed below are T cell receptor beta chains from one sample, sequenced in a study of blood T cell repertoires in COVID-19. Produced via immunoSEQ multiplex PCR; TCRdb's table is partial and in-frame only. The sample contains 100,000 to 150,000 clones, roughly 85% of which appear only once. Specimen: peripheral blood. The receptors here all came from a man older than 75 with active or convalescent COVID-19. CDR3s include the opening cysteine and the closing phenylalanine or tryptophan. D genes are given only for firm matches. Rows give clone size only sometimes, using once, few, many, or a class for an expanded clone.

>TRBJ1-5|TRBD1|TRBV28|NA
CASSLGTGYEPQHF
TGTGCCAGCAGTTTAGGGACAGGGTACGAGCCCCAGCATTTT
>TRBJ1-2|TRBD1|TRBV18|NA
CASSPGQGDGYTF
TGTGCCAGCTCACCCGGACAGGGGGATGGCTACACCTTC
>TRBJ1-2|TRBD1|TRBV4-3|NA
CASSQVGTGIYGYTF
TGCGCCAGCAGCCAAGTAGGGACAGGGATTTATGGCTACACCTTC
>TRBJ2-1|TRBD2|TRBV7-9|once
CASSFLQRLALLQYNEQFF
TGTGCCAGCAGCTTTCTCCAACGACTAGCCCTCCTCCAATACAATGAGCAGTTCTTC
>TRBJ1-5|NA|TRBV7-8|few
CASSLAGRVEIQPQHF
TGTGCCAGCAGCTTAGCGGGGAGGGTGGAGATTCAGCCCCAGCATTTT
>TRBJ1-5|NA|TRBV7-9|NA
CASSLTGTGSLHF
TGTGCCAGCAGCTTAACGGGCACCGGGAGTCTGCATTTT
>TRBJ2-1|TRBD2|TRBV4-1|NA
CASSHGGGRNEQFF
TGCGCCAGCAGCCACGGCGGGGGTCGCAATGAGCAGTTCTTC
>TRBJ1-4|NA|TRBV5-6|NA
CASSSVPYATNEKLFF
TGTGCCAGCAGCTCCGTCCCGTATGCAACTAATGAAAAACTGTTTTTT
>TRBJ2-3|NA|TRBV15|NA
CATSSSGTSSTDTQYF
TGTGCCACCAGCTCCTCCGGGACTTCCAGCACAGATACGCAGTATTTT
>TRBJ2-5|TRBD2|TRBV2|NA
CASTPLVAGVETQYF
TGTGCCAGCACCCCCCTTGTAGCGGGAGTCGAGACCCAGTACTTC
>TRBJ2-3|TRBD2|TRBV5-4|NA
CASSLGRVGLVSADTQYF
TGTGCCAGCAGCTTGGGCAGGGTTGGACTAGTGAGTGCAGATACGCAGTATTTT
>TRBJ2-3|NA|TRBV30|NA
CAWSYREPDTQYF
TGTGCCTGGAGTTACAGGGAACCAGATACGCAGTATTTT
>TRBJ2-3|TRBD1|TRBV6-1|NA
CASSDTPGQGAVDTQYF
TGTGCCAGCAGTGACACCCCAGGACAGGGGGCGGTAGATACGCAGTATTTT
>TRBJ2-7|TRBD2|TRBV5-4|NA
CASSLVSSGGYEQYF
TGTGCCAGCAGCTTGGTTTCTAGCGGGGGCTACGAGCAGTACTTC
>TRBJ2-7|NA|TRBV4-1|NA
CASSQDRVRASYEQYF
TGCGCCAGCAGCCAAGATAGGGTCAGGGCCTCCTACGAGCAGTACTTC
>TRBJ1-5|NA|TRBV13|NA
CASSLSRAYNQPQHF
TGTGCCAGCAGCTTATCCAGGGCGTATAATCAGCCCCAGCATTTT
>TRBJ2-7|TRBD1|TRBV7-8|NA
CASSLDYRGGQYF
TGTGCCAGCAGCTTAGACTACAGGGGCGGCCAGTACTTC
>TRBJ1-6|TRBD1|TRBV5-4|NA
CASSHSWTGGMSPLHF
TGTGCCAGCAGTCACTCCTGGACAGGGGGCATGTCACCCCTCCACTTT
>TRBJ2-3|NA|TRBV6-1|NA
CASSEWQTDTQYF
TGTGCCAGCAGTGAGTGGCAGACAGATACGCAGTATTTT
>TRBJ1-4|NA|TRBV14|NA
CANHRVGLTNEKLFF
TGTGCCAACCACAGGGTCGGGCTCACTAATGAAAAACTGTTTTTT
>TRBJ2-5|TRBD2|TRBV29-1|NA
CSVGLAGGPFIETQYF
TGCAGCGTTGGACTAGCGGGAGGGCCGTTTATAGAGACCCAGTACTTC
>TRBJ2-3|TRBD2|TRBV19|NA
CASSIGKASGRFTDTQYF
TGTGCCAGTAGTATAGGGAAGGCTAGCGGGAGGTTTACAGATACGCAGTATTTT
>TRBJ2-7|TRBD2|TRBV7-2|few
CASSLTAGGPRREQYF
TGTGCCAGCAGCTTAACGGCGGGAGGGCCGAGGAGAGAGCAGTACTTC
>TRBJ1-5|NA|TRBV28|NA
CASSLSRGDQPQHF
TGTGCCAGCAGTTTAAGTAGGGGCGATCAGCCCCAGCATTTT
>TRBJ1-3|NA|TRBV10-3|NA
CAISESGAPSGNTIYF
TGTGCCATCAGTGAGTCGGGGGCTCCCTCTGGAAACACCATATATTTT
>TRBJ2-1|TRBD1|TRBV11-2|NA
CASSSRPPRTGDIYNEQFF
TGTGCCAGCAGCTCCCGACCGCCCCGGACAGGTGACATCTACAATGAGCAGTTCTTC
>TRBJ1-1|NA|TRBV3-1/TRBV3-2|NA
CASSQVIGVTEAFF
TGTGCCAGCAGCCAAGTCATCGGTGTCACTGAAGCTTTCTTT
>TRBJ1-1|TRBD1|TRBV7-6|NA
CASSYRGLGTEAFF
TGTGCCAGCAGCTACAGGGGTTTGGGCACTGAAGCTTTCTTT
>TRBJ2-3|NA|TRBV4-3|NA
CASSQETAPSTDTQYF
TGCGCCAGCAGCCAAGAGACTGCCCCAAGCACAGATACGCAGTATTTT
>TRBJ1-2|TRBD1|TRBV24-1|NA
CATSGQPGQGPVGYTF
TGTGCCACCAGTGGCCAACCGGGACAGGGGCCGGTTGGCTACACCTTC
>TRBJ2-3|TRBD2|TRBV5-6|NA
CASSDLAGGHITDTQYF
TGTGCCAGCAGCGACTTAGCGGGAGGGCATATTACAGATACGCAGTATTTT
>TRBJ2-3|TRBD2|TRBV5-1|NA
CASSLEAGATDTQYF
TGCGCCAGCAGCTTGGAGGCGGGAGCCACAGATACGCAGTATTTT
>TRBJ1-1|NA|TRBV19|few
CASIRGTLMNTEAFF
TGTGCCAGTATCAGGGGAACCCTTATGAACACTGAAGCTTTCTTT
>TRBJ2-7|TRBD1|TRBV15|NA
CATSTDRGPYEQYF
TGTGCCACCAGCACAGACAGGGGGCCGTACGAGCAGTACTTC
>TRBJ1-4|NA|TRBV7-2|NA
CASSLEYSDEKLFF
TGTGCCAGCAGCTTAGAGTACAGTGATGAAAAACTGTTTTTT
>TRBJ1-2|TRBD1|TRBV7-3|NA
CASSSPTGGTYVGYTF
TGTGCCAGCAGCTCGCCGACAGGGGGGACCTATGTTGGCTACACCTTC
>TRBJ2-2|TRBD2|TRBV18|few
CASLLAGAGTGELFF
TGTGCCAGCCTTCTAGCGGGAGCGGGCACCGGGGAGCTGTTTTTT
>TRBJ1-2|NA|TRBV18|NA
CASSPSQGQVNGYTF
TGTGCCAGCTCACCGTCGCAGGGTCAAGTCAATGGCTACACCTTC
>TRBJ1-5|TRBD1|TRBV5-5|NA
CASSGTEVGPQHF
TGTGCCAGCAGTGGGACAGAGGTTGGGCCCCAGCATTTT
>TRBJ2-3|NA|TRBV5-1|NA
CASSQGRAGSDTQYF
TGCGCCAGCAGCCAGGGGAGGGCCGGGTCGGATACGCAGTATTTT
>TRBJ1-2|TRBD1|TRBV6-6|NA
CASAGQSYYGYTF
TGTGCCAGTGCGGGACAGAGCTACTATGGCTACACCTTC
>TRBJ2-7|NA|TRBV4-1|NA
CASSQDPVSYEQYF
TGCGCCAGCAGCCAAGATCCAGTCTCCTACGAGCAGTACTTC
>TRBJ2-7|TRBD1|TRBV6-5|NA
CASIPGGPTYEQYF
TGTGCCAGCATCCCAGGGGGACCTACCTACGAGCAGTACTTC